The following is a T cell receptor beta chain sequence with its context. The antigen is not known. Other DNA sequences in this specimen translate into the identical CDR3. This sample stems from a study of shared clonotypes between healthy human individuals. Study results and caveats: Generation probabilities of non-shared clonotypes were lower (relative to those shared by all four donors).

CD8 cells classed as naive were CD45RO-negative and positively selected for CCR7, excluding terminally differentiated effector memory CD45RA+ cells. All of the donors resided in Nashville, Tennessee, and each was a Caucasian adult. V lost 2 bases, J lost 1 base, and 5 bases lay in between. The CDR3 has 13 amino acids. Germline assignment: CDR1 ENHRY and CDR2 SYGVKD. Researchers ran the assay at a deep level. Data came from immunoSEQ multiplex PCR; TCRdb stores just in-frame clones and leaves some out. The top ten hold around 1.7% of the sample, which has roughly 2.1 million clones, more than 85% seen once.

Sequenced sample: naive CD8+ T cells from PBMCs. The chain couples TRBV10-3 to TRBJ1-2; TRBD1 might be the D (5 bases). The clonotype originates from a man between 18 and 29 years old in good health. Some clones in this sample may be carry-over from other donors' samples. CDR3 residues: CAISEDSNYGYTF. Here the CDR3 DNA reads TGTGCCATCAGTGAGGACAGTAACTATGGCTACACCTTC.